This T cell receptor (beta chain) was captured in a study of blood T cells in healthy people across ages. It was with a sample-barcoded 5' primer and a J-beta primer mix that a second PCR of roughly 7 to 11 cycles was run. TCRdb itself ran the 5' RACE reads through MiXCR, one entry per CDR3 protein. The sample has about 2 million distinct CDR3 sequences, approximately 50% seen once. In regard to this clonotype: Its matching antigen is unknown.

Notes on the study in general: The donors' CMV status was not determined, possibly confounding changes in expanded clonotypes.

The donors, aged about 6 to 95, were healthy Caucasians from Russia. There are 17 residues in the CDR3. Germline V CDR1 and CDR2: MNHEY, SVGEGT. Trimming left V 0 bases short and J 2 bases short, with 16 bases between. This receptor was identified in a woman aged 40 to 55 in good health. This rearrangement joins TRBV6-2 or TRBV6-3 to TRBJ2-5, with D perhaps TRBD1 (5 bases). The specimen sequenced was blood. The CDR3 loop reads CASSYSRSIRTQETQYF. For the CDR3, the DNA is TGTGCCAGCAGTTACTCGAGGTCGATAAGGACACAAGAGACCCAGTACTTC.